A selection of T cell receptor beta chains follows, all from one sample in a study of beta chain features in type 1 diabetes. Generated by immunoSEQ multiplex PCR, the TCRdb table keeps only in-frame clones and is missing some. Among over 200,000 clones, approximately 11% were seen once, and the ten largest hold about 0.018%. What was sequenced was naive CD4+ T cells from blood. These receptors all come from a man aged 30 to 45 with type 1 diabetes. Both conserved end residues are part of each CDR3. The D gene is left open where the match is weak. Rows may omit the clone size; those that give it use once, few, many or a size class.

CDR3aa: CASNLDGLWGYTF; CDR3nt: TGTGCCAGCAATCTCGACGGACTGTGGGGCTACACCTTC; v_gene: TRBV6-1; j_gene: TRBJ1-2; d_gene: .; abundance: few
CDR3aa: CASSLAASGEYNEQFF; CDR3nt: TGCGCCAGCAGCTTGGCTGCTAGCGGGGAGTACAATGAGCAGTTCTTC; v_gene: TRBV5-1; j_gene: TRBJ2-1; d_gene: TRBD2; abundance: few
CDR3aa: CAWSAGTHQQPQHF; CDR3nt: TGTGCCTGGAGCGCCGGGACTCACCAACAGCCCCAGCATTTT; v_gene: TRBV30; j_gene: TRBJ1-5; d_gene: .; abundance: .
CDR3aa: CSAMQGYEQFF; CDR3nt: TGCAGTGCAATGCAGGGCTATGAGCAGTTCTTC; v_gene: TRBV20-1; j_gene: TRBJ2-1; d_gene: .; abundance: .
CDR3aa: CASITRVGTEAFF; CDR3nt: TGTGCCAGTATCACTAGGGTTGGGACTGAAGCTTTCTTT; v_gene: TRBV2; j_gene: TRBJ1-1; d_gene: .; abundance: .
CDR3aa: CASGRQGLEQYF; CDR3nt: TGTGCCAGCGGACGACAGGGTCTCGAGCAGTACTTC; v_gene: TRBV7-2; j_gene: TRBJ2-7; d_gene: TRBD1; abundance: .
CDR3aa: CASSLGYTLEYYEQYF; CDR3nt: TGTGCCAGCAGCTTAGGGTACACGCTAGAGTACTACGAGCAGTACTTC; v_gene: TRBV7-2; j_gene: TRBJ2-7; d_gene: .; abundance: .
CDR3aa: CASSQVVSAGELFF; CDR3nt: TGCGCCAGCAGCCAAGTAGTGTCCGCCGGGGAGCTGTTTTTT; v_gene: TRBV4-1; j_gene: TRBJ2-2; d_gene: .; abundance: .
CDR3aa: CASSLSLGTDTQYF; CDR3nt: TGTGCCAGCAGTTTGTCTCTAGGCACAGATACGCAGTATTTT; v_gene: TRBV6-5; j_gene: TRBJ2-3; d_gene: .; abundance: few
CDR3aa: CASSTTVVETQYF; CDR3nt: TGTGCCAGCAGCACGACTGTAGTAGAGACCCAGTACTTC; v_gene: TRBV9; j_gene: TRBJ2-5; d_gene: .; abundance: few
CDR3aa: CASSVYGTYEQYF; CDR3nt: TGTGCCAGCAGTGTTTACGGTACCTACGAGCAGTACTTC; v_gene: TRBV6-1; j_gene: TRBJ2-7; d_gene: .; abundance: .
CDR3aa: CASSLESGYNEQFF; CDR3nt: TGCGCCAGCAGCTTGGAGTCAGGGTACAATGAGCAGTTCTTC; v_gene: TRBV5-1; j_gene: TRBJ2-1; d_gene: .; abundance: .
CDR3aa: CASSYSGQGAFYEQYF; CDR3nt: TGTGCCAGCAGTTACTCCGGACAGGGGGCGTTCTACGAGCAGTACTTC; v_gene: TRBV6-6; j_gene: TRBJ2-7; d_gene: TRBD1; abundance: .
CDR3aa: CASSAPGRGSYEQYF; CDR3nt: TGTGCCAGCAGTGCCCCGGGCAGGGGGTCCTACGAGCAGTACTTC; v_gene: TRBV28; j_gene: TRBJ2-7; d_gene: TRBD1; abundance: .
CDR3aa: CASSGPGTALVNEQFF; CDR3nt: TGTGCCAGCTCAGGCCCCGGGACAGCCCTAGTCAATGAGCAGTTCTTC; v_gene: TRBV18; j_gene: TRBJ2-1; d_gene: TRBD1; abundance: .
CDR3aa: CASHDSVSGANVLTF; CDR3nt: TGTGCCAGCCACGACAGCGTCTCTGGGGCCAACGTCCTGACTTTC; v_gene: TRBV28; j_gene: TRBJ2-6; d_gene: .; abundance: few
CDR3aa: CASSPGAYEQYF; CDR3nt: TGTGCCAGCTCACCAGGGGCCTACGAGCAGTACTTC; v_gene: TRBV18; j_gene: TRBJ2-7; d_gene: .; abundance: .
CDR3aa: CASSLTASGWETQYF; CDR3nt: TGTGCCAGCAGCTTAACGGCTAGCGGGTGGGAGACCCAGTACTTC; v_gene: TRBV7-3; j_gene: TRBJ2-5; d_gene: TRBD2; abundance: few
CDR3aa: CASSSIQTTAANEKLFF; CDR3nt: TGTGCCAGCAGCTCCATCCAGACGACAGCAGCTAATGAAAAACTGTTTTTT; v_gene: TRBV5-6; j_gene: TRBJ1-4; d_gene: .; abundance: .
CDR3aa: CASSTGQGNTEAFF; CDR3nt: TGTGCCAGCAGCACCGGACAGGGGAACACTGAAGCTTTCTTT; v_gene: TRBV7-9; j_gene: TRBJ1-1; d_gene: TRBD1; abundance: few
CDR3aa: CASSLGTANYGYTF; CDR3nt: TGTGCCAGCAGTTTAGGGACAGCCAACTATGGCTACACCTTC; v_gene: TRBV28; j_gene: TRBJ1-2; d_gene: TRBD1; abundance: .
CDR3aa: CAWSVQAHGYTF; CDR3nt: TGTGCCTGGAGTGTTCAGGCACATGGCTACACCTTC; v_gene: TRBV30; j_gene: TRBJ1-2; d_gene: .; abundance: few
CDR3aa: CASSSIAGGRSREQYF; CDR3nt: TGTGCCAGCAGCTCGATAGCGGGGGGGCGGTCGCGCGAGCAGTACTTC; v_gene: TRBV7-6; j_gene: TRBJ2-7; d_gene: TRBD2; abundance: few
CDR3aa: CASGERGNQPQHF; CDR3nt: TGTGCCTCTGGGGAACGCGGGAATCAGCCCCAGCATTTT; v_gene: TRBV6-6; j_gene: TRBJ1-5; d_gene: .; abundance: .
CDR3aa: CASSVGVPYNEQFF; CDR3nt: TGCGCCAGCAGTGTAGGGGTACCCTACAATGAGCAGTTCTTC; v_gene: TRBV5-1; j_gene: TRBJ2-1; d_gene: .; abundance: few
CDR3aa: CASSYGSQETQYF; CDR3nt: TGCGCCAGCAGCTACGGGTCCCAAGAGACCCAGTACTTC; v_gene: TRBV5-1; j_gene: TRBJ2-5; d_gene: .; abundance: few
CDR3aa: CASSDREGANVLTF; CDR3nt: TGTGCCAGCAGCGACAGGGAGGGGGCCAACGTCCTGACTTTC; v_gene: TRBV6-5; j_gene: TRBJ2-6; d_gene: TRBD1; abundance: .
CDR3aa: CASSKGQGSYEQYF; CDR3nt: TGTGCCAGCAGCAAAGGACAGGGATCCTACGAGCAGTACTTC; v_gene: TRBV9; j_gene: TRBJ2-7; d_gene: TRBD1; abundance: few
CDR3aa: CASWVRLGTGPTGELFF; CDR3nt: TGTGCCAGCTGGGTGAGGTTGGGGACAGGACCAACCGGGGAGCTGTTTTTT; v_gene: TRBV7-9; j_gene: TRBJ2-2; d_gene: TRBD1; abundance: .
CDR3aa: CASRPRTGVMNTEAFF; CDR3nt: TGTGCCAGTCGGCCTAGGACAGGAGTAATGAACACTGAAGCTTTCTTT; v_gene: TRBV19; j_gene: TRBJ1-1; d_gene: TRBD1; abundance: .
CDR3aa: CASSFFTGGSPLHF; CDR3nt: TGTGCCAGCAGCTTCTTTACAGGGGGTTCACCCCTCCACTTT; v_gene: TRBV5-6; j_gene: TRBJ1-6; d_gene: TRBD1; abundance: .
CDR3aa: CAWSRGSGGRRDTQYF; CDR3nt: TGTGCCTGGAGTCGGGGTAGCGGGGGGAGAAGGGATACGCAGTATTTT; v_gene: TRBV30; j_gene: TRBJ2-3; d_gene: TRBD2; abundance: .
CDR3aa: CAISEWASGQETQYF; CDR3nt: TGTGCCATCAGTGAGTGGGCTAGCGGACAAGAGACCCAGTACTTC; v_gene: TRBV10-3; j_gene: TRBJ2-5; d_gene: TRBD2; abundance: few
CDR3aa: CASRADSNYGYTF; CDR3nt: TGTGCCAGCAGGGCGGACAGCAACTATGGCTACACCTTC; v_gene: TRBV5-6; j_gene: TRBJ1-2; d_gene: .; abundance: few
CDR3aa: CASSERDRSFHTF; CDR3nt: TGTGCCAGCAGCGAGAGGGACAGAAGTTTCCACACCTTC; v_gene: TRBV9; j_gene: TRBJ1-2; d_gene: TRBD1; abundance: .
CDR3aa: CASSQERSYNSPLHF; CDR3nt: TGCGCCAGCAGCCAAGAAAGGAGCTATAATTCACCCCTCCACTTT; v_gene: TRBV4-3; j_gene: TRBJ1-6; d_gene: .; abundance: few
CDR3aa: CASSTTGAEEKLFF; CDR3nt: TGCGCCAGCAGCACGACAGGGGCCGAGGAAAAACTGTTTTTT; v_gene: TRBV5-1; j_gene: TRBJ1-4; d_gene: TRBD1; abundance: .
CDR3aa: CASSLTTGLQQFF; CDR3nt: TGCGCCAGCAGCCTCACGACAGGGCTCCAGCAGTTCTTC; v_gene: TRBV5-1; j_gene: TRBJ2-1; d_gene: TRBD1; abundance: .
CDR3aa: CASKPRLGGEQYF; CDR3nt: TGTGCCAGCAAACCAAGACTAGGCGGCGAGCAGTACTTC; v_gene: TRBV2; j_gene: TRBJ2-7; d_gene: .; abundance: .
CDR3aa: CASSNTGTAYEQYF; CDR3nt: TGTGCCAGCAGTAATACAGGGACGGCCTACGAGCAGTACTTC; v_gene: TRBV28; j_gene: TRBJ2-7; d_gene: .; abundance: .
CDR3aa: CSVESYTEAFF; CDR3nt: TGCAGCGTTGAGAGTTACACTGAAGCTTTCTTT; v_gene: TRBV29-1; j_gene: TRBJ1-1; d_gene: .; abundance: few